Listed here are 32 T cell receptor beta chains from one sample, sequenced in a study of CD8 T cells in Susac syndrome. The RNA input was roughly 0.45 to 1 ug, and it was reverse transcribed with random hexamers. MiXCR, run by TCRdb on the immunoSEQ multiplex PCR reads, gives a single entry per CDR3 protein. Among about 52,000 distinct CDR3 sequences listed, around 93% were seen once. Sample: CD8+ T cells from PBMCs. These receptor sequences come from a human donor with multiple sclerosis.

V is TRBV12-3 or TRBV12-4 and J is TRBJ2-5; D is unclear. V was clipped by 3 bases and J by 4 bases, with 6 bases between them. This CDR3 spans 12 amino acids. CDR3: CASSFHVETQYF. In DNA, the CDR3 is TGTGCCAGCAGTTTCCATGTAGAGACCCAGTACTTC.

CDR3: CATSHNGHASVKEFF. In DNA form, the CDR3 reads TGTGCCACCAGCCATAACGGACACGCTTCGGTGAAGGAGTTCTTC. The chain combines TRBV15 with TRBJ2-1, with D possibly matching TRBD1 (5 bases). Germline CDR1 reads LNHNV; CDR2 reads YYDKDF (reference sequence). The CDR3 length is 15 residues. Deletions cut 5 bases from V and 14 bases from J, with 25 bases between.

The chain uses TRBV7-9 and TRBJ2-7; possibly TRBD2 for D (7 bases). The V gene's germline CDR1 is SEHNR and CDR2 FQNEAQ (reference sequence). There are 14 residues in the CDR3. V was shortened by 4 bases and J by 5 bases, with 15 bases between the two germline ends. In DNA form, the CDR3 reads TGTGCCAGCAGCTCGCGGGGGCCCCAGAACGAGCAGTACTTC. Translated: CASSSRGPQNEQYF.

The table lists this clonotype with a count of one. The chain joins TRBV4-2 to TRBJ2-1; no firm D call. CDR3 length equals 17 residues. Germline loops: CDR1 LGHNA, CDR2 YNFKEQ. V shed 1 base and J shed 0 bases, with 13 bases lying between them. The CDR3 sequence is CASSQGTRISSYNEQFF. CDR3 bases: TGTGCCAGCAGCCAAGGAACGAGAATCAGCTCCTACAATGAGCAGTTCTTC.

V and J are TRBV9 and TRBJ1-4; D might be TRBD1 (5 bases). Germline lookup yields CDR1 SGDLS and CDR2 YYNGEE. The V and J ends lost 7 bases and 2 bases respectively, with 6 bases between them. This CDR3 is 12 amino acids long. CDR3: CASAGTNEKLFF. The CDR3 bases are TGTGCCAGCGCAGGGACTAATGAAAAACTGTTTTTT. The full variable domain, completed using reference TRBV9 and TRBJ1-4, is DSGVTQTPKHLITATGQRVTLRCSPRSGDLSVYWYQQSLDQGLQFLIQYYNGEERAKGNILERFSAQQFPDLHSELNLSSLELGDSALYFCASAGTNEKLFFGSGTQLSVL.

The chain combines TRBV6-4 with TRBJ2-6; 8 bases are shared with TRBD2. In germline, CDR1 is MRHNA, CDR2 SNTAGT. The V and J ends lost 0 bases and 2 bases, in that order; junction bases with no gene match: 0. The CDR3 length is 16 residues. CDR3 in DNA: TGTGCCAGCAGTGACTCGACTAGCGCTGGGGCCAACGTCCTGACTTTC. It specifies CASSDSTSAGANVLTF.

This CDR3 reads CASSFGTGNNYGYTF. Here the CDR3 DNA reads TGCGCCAGCAGCTTCGGGACGGGGAATAATTATGGCTACACCTTC. The V call is TRBV5-1, the J call TRBJ1-2; possible D gene TRBD1, 5 bases. The V gene's germline CDR1 is SGHRS and CDR2 YFSETQ. The V and J ends lost 2 bases and 5 bases respectively, with 16 bases between them. The CDR3 consists of 15 residues. Variable domain in full (rest from reference TRBV5-1 and TRBJ1-2): KAGVTQTPRYLIKTRGQQVTLSCSPISGHRSVSWYQQTPGQGLQFLFEYFSETQRNKGNFPGRFSGRQFSNSRSEMNVSTLELGDSALYLCASSFGTGNNYGYTFGSGTRLTVV.

This chain uses TRBV6-2 or TRBV6-3 with TRBJ1-4; 10 nucleotides align to TRBD1. Germline CDR1 reads MNHEY; CDR2 reads SVGEGT. The trim removed 8 bases at V and 8 bases at J, leaving 5 bases unmatched. The CDR3 is made up of 13 amino acids. The CDR3, as DNA: TGTGCCAGCGGCGGGACAGGGGTCGAAAAACTGTTTTTT. It yields the protein CASGGTGVEKLFF.

V gene TRBV5-1 combines with J gene TRBJ1-1; D perhaps matches TRBD1 (6 bases). The V gene lost 6 bases and the J gene lost 0 bases, with 21 bases spanning the gap. Germline-derived CDR1 and CDR2 are SGHRS and YFSETQ. CDR3 size: 17 residues. The CDR3 sequence is CASTEETRGHLNTEAFF. The CDR3 bases are TGCGCCAGCACGGAGGAGACCAGGGGCCACTTGAACACTGAAGCTTTCTTT.

V and J are TRBV16 and TRBJ2-3; D not resolved. Germline loops: CDR1 KGHSY, CDR2 FQNENV. V was shortened by 5 bases and J by 6 bases, with 12 bases between the two germline ends. The CDR3 sequence is 13 residues long. The chain's CDR3 is CASSRSYRDTQYF. The CDR3 DNA reads TGTGCCAGCAGCAGATCGTATAGGGATACGCAGTATTTT.

The V call is TRBV3-1, the J call TRBJ2-1; D gene ambiguous. Germline assignment: CDR1 LGHDT and CDR2 YNNKEL (reference sequence). The CDR3 loop spans 16 amino acids. V lost 1 base, J lost 0 bases, and 10 bases lay in between. CDR3 sequence reads: CASSQVDRVSYNEQFF. CDR3 DNA sequence: TGTGCCAGCAGCCAAGTAGATAGGGTCTCCTACAATGAGCAGTTCTTC.

This clonotype was observed a single time. This chain links TRBV6-6 with TRBJ1-2; no firm D call. Trimming left V 0 bases short and J 7 bases short, with 18 bases between. CDR3 length equals 16 residues. CDR1 is MNHNY, CDR2 SVGAGI, per germline (reference sequence). CDR3 in amino acids: CASSYSHKVIGPGYTF. Here the CDR3 DNA reads TGTGCCAGCAGTTACTCCCATAAGGTGATCGGGCCTGGCTACACCTTC.

The gene calls are TRBV3-1 and TRBJ2-7, with TRBD1 matching over 7 bases. This CDR3 spans 15 amino acids. Germline values: CDR1 LGHDT, CDR2 YNNKEL (reference sequence). The V segment lost 4 bases and the J segment 5 bases; nucleotides outside the gene matches: 11. Here the CDR3 DNA reads TGTGCCAGCAGCCCAGACAGGGTAGGGTTCCACGAGCAGTACTTC. It codes for CASSPDRVGFHEQYF.

This chain joins TRBV7-9 and TRBJ1-5, with D hard to call. Between the trimmed V and J ends, which lost 5 bases and 4 bases, there was a span of 12 bases. This CDR3 spans 14 amino acids. Germline CDR1 is SEHNR and CDR2 is FQNEAQ (reference sequence). In nucleotides, the CDR3 is TGTGCCAGCAGCCGGGGTGGGGATAATCAGCCCCAGCATTTT. It codes for CASSRGGDNQPQHF.

The chain is built from TRBV15 and TRBJ1-5; tentatively, D is TRBD1 (6 bases). Trimming cost V 0 bases and J 5 bases, with 11 bases left between them. From germline, CDR1 is LNHNV and CDR2 YYDKDF (reference sequence). The CDR3 consists of 15 residues. This CDR3 is CATSRDRRTDQPQHF. The CDR3 bases are TGTGCCACCAGCAGAGATCGCAGGACAGATCAGCCCCAGCATTTT.

The CDR3 DNA is TGTGCCTGGGAAGAAGGGGGATACGAGCAGTACTTC. Its translation: CAWEEGGYEQYF. The chain has TRBV30 and TRBJ2-7, with TRBD1 as a possible D gene (6 bases). With 5 bases removed from V and 4 bases from J, the gap between germline ends came to 12 bases. The CDR3 is 12 amino acids. Germline values: CDR1 GTSNPN, CDR2 SVGIG (reference sequence). Filled out from reference TRBV30 and TRBJ2-7, the complete variable domain reads SQTIHQWPATLVQPVGSPLSLECTVEGTSNPNLYWYRQAAGRGLQLLFYSVGIGQISSEVPQNLSASRPQDRQFILSSKKLLLSDSGFYLCAWEEGGYEQYFGPGTRLTVT.

The chain employs TRBV4-1 and TRBJ2-3, with unresolved D. The CDR3 contains 15 residues. Trimming cost V 1 base and J 1 base, with 9 bases left between them. The V gene's germline CDR1 is MGHRA and CDR2 YSYEKL. The CDR3 DNA reads TGCGCCAGCAGCCAAGGGCAGGCGCGCACAGATACGCAGTATTTT. Its protein product is CASSQGQARTDTQYF.

V is TRBV4-3 and J is TRBJ2-7, with 8 bases identical to TRBD1. V lost 2 bases and J lost 4; bases outside the gene matches: 4. Germline assignment: CDR1 LGHNA and CDR2 YSLEER. The CDR3 covers 14 residues. The CDR3 DNA reads TGCGCCAGCAGCCAAACACAGGGGGAATACGAGCAGTACTTC. Residues: CASSQTQGEYEQYF.

The rearrangement links TRBV4-3 to TRBJ2-7; D is ambiguous. Germline loops: CDR1 LGHNA, CDR2 YSLEER. CDR3 length equals 15 residues. The germline V and J ends were trimmed by 0 bases and 3 bases, with 12 bases remaining between them. CDR3 DNA: TGCGCCAGCAGCCAAGATCGACCCAGCTTCTACGAGCAGTACTTC. Translating it yields CASSQDRPSFYEQYF.

The chain has TRBV19 and TRBJ1-5; D not certain. The V and J ends lost 6 bases and 0 bases respectively, with 6 bases between them. CDR3 size: 13 residues. Germline CDR1 reads LNHDA; CDR2 reads SQIVND (reference sequence). DNA of the CDR3: TGTGCCAGTAGGTTCCATAGCAATCAGCCCCAGCATTTT. Amino acids: CASRFHSNQPQHF.

This rearrangement joins TRBV11-1 to TRBJ2-1, with D unresolved. Germline values: CDR1 SGHAT, CDR2 FQDESV (reference sequence). The CDR3 extends over 12 amino acids. V lost 6 bases to trimming and J lost 6 bases, with 9 bases between them. The CDR3 loop reads CASSQTGNEQFF. The CDR3 DNA follows: TGTGCCAGCAGTCAAACTGGCAATGAGCAGTTCTTC.

The chain links TRBV29-1 to TRBJ1-1; possibly TRBD1 for D (5 bases). Germline CDR1 is SQVTM and CDR2 is ANQGSEA. The CDR3 totals 13 residues. The V end was cut by 5 bases, the J end by 5 bases, with 15 bases between. The chain's CDR3 is CSVLLGVGTEAFF. CDR3 in DNA: TGCAGCGTTCTATTGGGGGTTGGTACTGAAGCTTTCTTT.

The chain links TRBV27 to TRBJ2-7, with D perhaps TRBD2 (5 bases). The V end lost 6 bases, the J end lost 6 bases, and 18 bases lay between the germline ends. This CDR3 region has 14 residues. Per the germline V gene, CDR1 is MNHEY and CDR2 is SMNVEV (reference sequence). CDR3 amino acids: CASSYRGILFEQYF. The CDR3, as DNA: TGTGCCAGCAGCTACCGGGGAATCCTCTTCGAGCAGTACTTC.

V usage is TRBV19 and J usage is TRBJ2-7, with 7 bases aligning to TRBD1. With V trimmed by 6 bases and J by 2 bases, 4 bases remained unmatched. Germline V gives CDR1 LNHDA, CDR2 SQIVND (reference sequence). This CDR3 is built from 13 residues. This CDR3 is CASSPGQTYEQYF. The CDR3 DNA reads as TGTGCCAGTAGCCCGGGACAGACCTACGAGCAGTACTTC.

The V call is TRBV6-2 or TRBV6-3, the J call TRBJ1-5; D remains unclear. The germline V gene encodes CDR1 MNHEY and CDR2 SVGEGT. Trimming took off 1 base at V and 6 bases at J, with 7 bases between the two ends. The CDR3 sequence is 13 residues long. CDR3 region: CASSYFNAQPQHF. Here the CDR3 DNA reads TGTGCCAGCAGTTACTTTAACGCTCAGCCCCAGCATTTT.

This clonotype was seen just once. V and J are TRBV2 and TRBJ1-2; TRBD1 might be the D (5 bases). Trimming took 8 bases from V and 1 from J, leaving 11 bases between them. The length of the CDR3 is 13 residues. From germline, CDR1 is SNHLY and CDR2 FYNNEI. The CDR3 reads CASGGTLNYGYTF. The CDR3 DNA follows: TGTGCCAGCGGCGGGACGCTTAACTATGGCTACACCTTC.

CDR3 sequence reads: CASSLSTGANEQFF. The CDR3 DNA reads as TGTGCCAGCAGCCTCTCGACAGGGGCCAATGAGCAGTTCTTC. The rearrangement joins TRBV7-2 to TRBJ2-1, with 8 bases aligning to TRBD1. V shed 5 bases and J 6 bases; nucleotides not matched to a gene: 6. The CDR3 contains 14 residues. Germline lookup yields CDR1 SGHTA and CDR2 FQGNSA.

This clonotype appeared once. The chain carries TRBV29-1 and TRBJ2-5; D remains unclear. This CDR3 is built from 13 residues. Trimming removed 1 base from V and 4 bases from J, with 10 bases in between. Germline lookup yields CDR1 SQVTM and CDR2 ANQGSEA. The CDR3 nucleotides read TGCAGCGTTGAAGGATCCACAGTAGAGACCCAGTACTTC. Translating gives CSVEGSTVETQYF.

In DNA form, the CDR3 reads TGTGCCAGCAGTGCAACTAGCGGGGGACCCACCGGGGAGCTGTTTTTT. Translating gives CASSATSGGPTGELFF. The chain is built from TRBV6-6 and TRBJ2-2; 11 nucleotides match TRBD2. Germline values: CDR1 MNHNY, CDR2 SVGAGI (reference sequence). CDR3 length: 16 amino acids. V gave up 5 bases and J gave up 4 bases; unmatched junction bases: 6.

The V gene is TRBV5-8, the J gene TRBJ2-7; 7 bases agree with TRBD2. Losses at the gene ends were 3 bases for V and 3 bases for J; bases not matched to a gene: 15. This CDR3 region has 17 residues. CDR1 is SGHTS, CDR2 YDEGEE, per germline. CDR3 loop: CASSSPLGRGDYYEQYF. In nucleotides, the CDR3 is TGTGCCAGCAGCTCCCCCCTAGGACGGGGGGATTACTACGAGCAGTACTTC.

V usage is TRBV12-3 or TRBV12-4 and J usage is TRBJ2-2, with D maybe TRBD2 (6 bases). Trimming shortened V by 3 bases and J by 0 bases, and 17 bases separated the two germline ends. This CDR3 is built from 18 residues. The CDR3 region is CASSFLFEERANTGELFF. The CDR3 DNA is TGTGCCAGCAGTTTTCTTTTCGAGGAGCGGGCGAACACCGGGGAGCTGTTTTTT.

The gene calls are TRBV7-2 and TRBJ1-3; D possibly corresponds to TRBD1 (5 bases). The ends were cut back, 5 bases at V and 4 bases at J, with 9 bases in the middle. Per germline, CDR1 SGHTA and CDR2 FQGNSA. The CDR3 is made up of 13 amino acids. In DNA form, the CDR3 reads TGTGCCAGCAGCCGACAGAGCGGAAACACCATATATTTT. Translation gives CASSRQSGNTIYF. Full variable domain (missing parts from reference TRBV7-2 and TRBJ1-3): GAGVSQSPSNKVTEKGKDVELRCDPISGHTALYWYRQSLGQGLEFLIYFQGNSAPDKSGLPSDRFSAERTGGSVSTLTIQRTQQEDSAVYLCASSRQSGNTIYFGEGSWLTVV.